This T cell receptor (beta chain) comes out of a study of OX40 agonist ivuxolimab in advanced cancers. Study-level findings and limits: Antigens targeted by the expanded peripheral T cells were not determined. Among patients with partial responses at 0.1-3.0 mg/kg, clonal expansion was among the lowest.

CDR1 and CDR2 from the germline V gene are SEHNR and FQNEAQ (reference sequence). Trimming left V 3 bases short and J 2 bases short, with 5 bases between. CDR3 length equals 12 residues. Profiling relied on immunoSEQ multiplex PCR, and the TCRdb table lists in-frame clones only, not all of them. The sample shows roughly 60,000 clones, 70% to 90% of them seen only once. Concerning this clone: As yet, its antigen is unknown.

Enrollment shut out patients with autoimmune disease history or systemic immunosuppression. The chain carries TRBV7-9 and TRBJ2-7; D possibly corresponds to TRBD1 (5 bases). The input for sequencing was CD4+ or CD8+ T cells sorted from blood, taken in a trial of the OX40 agonist ivuxolimab. This TCR was sampled from an adult with an advanced solid tumor such as melanoma, head and neck, liver or kidney cancer. The CDR3 is CASSFRAYEQYF. The CDR3 DNA sequence: TGTGCCAGCAGCTTCAGGGCCTACGAGCAGTACTTC. The full variable domain, completed using reference TRBV7-9 and TRBJ2-7, is DTGVSQNPRHKITKRGQNVTFRCDPISEHNRLYWYRQTLGQGPEFLTYFQNEAQLEKSRLLSDRFSAERPKGSFSTLEIQRTEQGDSAMYLCASSFRAYEQYFGPGTRLTVT.